This T cell receptor (beta chain) was obtained from a study of T cell repertoires in cytomegalovirus infection. About the research overall: Public TCR beta signatures provided an indication of both CMV infection and a matching HLA type. Overall study results and limits: The ex vivo response was dominated by HLA-C-restricted CMV-specific TCR beta clonotypes. Summed frequency of public TCR beta families distinguished CMV carriers with the relevant HLA.

As to this clonotype: Antigen: not known.

CDR3 length equals 15 residues. The germline V and J ends were trimmed by 0 bases and 8 bases, with 14 bases remaining between them. Per the germline V gene, CDR1 is SGHKS and CDR2 is YYEKEE (reference sequence). One entry per CDR3 protein results from TCRdb running MiXCR on the reads. The sample contains some 450,000 distinct CDR3 sequences, about a third of which appear only once. The chain couples TRBV5-5 to TRBJ1-4; tentatively, D is TRBD1 (6 bases). The sequenced material came from PBMCs. The source of this sequence is a human donor in good health (CMV status not recorded). Some clones in this sample may be carry-over from other donors' samples. For the CDR3, the DNA is TGTGCCAGCAGCTTGGTGGTCGGGGGCATGGAAAAACTGTTTTTT. It translates to CASSLVVGGMEKLFF.